This entry lists 10 T cell receptor beta chains sequenced from one sample in a study of cytomegalovirus exposure and HLA in healthy donors. Amplification used 60 Vbeta primers and 13 Jbeta primers. This table comes from immunoSEQ multiplex PCR, and its TCRdb copy is limited to in-frame clones, with some not included. The sample carries over 110,000 clones, approximately 80% recorded once. Sequenced material: PBMCs. The receptor source for this set is a woman aged 40 to 50 in good health and CMV-seropositive.

The J gene is TRBJ2-3, the V gene TRBV7-6; 8 bases map to TRBD1. Trimming took 4 bases from V and 1 from J; bases not matched to a gene: 7. This CDR3 comprises 16 residues. CDR1 SGHVS and CDR2 FNYEAQ come from the germline V gene. CDR3 in DNA: TGTGCCAGCAGCTCCCGTCAGGGGGCCGGCACAGATACGCAGTATTTT. It encodes CASSSRQGAGTDTQYF.

The chain combines TRBV30 with TRBJ2-5; a possible D gene is TRBD1 (6 bases). Trimming left V 1 base short and J 7 bases short, with 16 bases between. The germline CDR1 and CDR2 sequences are GTSNPN and SVGIG (reference sequence). The CDR3 is made up of 14 amino acids. The CDR3 is CAWSEAGARGTQYF. CDR3 bases: TGTGCCTGGAGTGAGGCAGGGGCTCGGGGGACCCAGTACTTC. Complete variable domain (other parts from reference TRBV30 and TRBJ2-5): SQTIHQWPATLVQPVGSPLSLECTVEGTSNPNLYWYRQAAGRGLQLLFYSVGIGQISSEVPQNLSASRPQDRQFILSSKKLLLSDSGFYLCAWSEAGARGTQYFGPGTRLLVL.

The rearrangement uses TRBV7-2 and TRBJ2-3; 11 nucleotides line up with TRBD2. This CDR3 comprises 15 residues. Germline V gene data show CDR1 as SGHTA and CDR2 as FQGNSA. V trimming: 0 bases; J trimming: 8 bases; junction bases outside the gene matches: 4. In DNA, the CDR3 is TGTGCCAGCAGCTTAGCGCAGACTAGCGGGGCTACGCAGTATTTT. Translated: CASSLAQTSGATQYF.

The chain couples TRBV4-2 to TRBJ1-6; D is ambiguous. CDR3 size: 14 residues. CDR1 and CDR2 (germline): LGHNA, YNFKEQ. V lost 0 bases and J lost 7, with 7 bases in between. The CDR3 spells CASSQDPENSPLHF. CDR3 nucleotides: TGTGCCAGCAGCCAAGACCCAGAAAATTCACCCCTCCACTTT.

The chain combines TRBV18 with TRBJ1-2; possibly TRBD1 for D (6 bases). CDR1 and CDR2 from the germline V gene are KGHSH and LQKENI. This CDR3 is 15 amino acids long. Trimming took off 6 bases at V and 7 bases at J, with 21 bases between the two ends. DNA for the CDR3: TGTGCCAGCTCGGGGGCCTTACCCCTGCGGCGTGGCTACACCTTC. Protein: CASSGALPLRRGYTF.

The chain joins TRBV5-1 to TRBJ2-5; no definite D call. Germline V gives CDR1 SGHRS, CDR2 YFSETQ. This CDR3 spans 12 amino acids. Trimming took off 8 bases at V and 5 bases at J, with 13 bases between the two ends. Here the CDR3 reads CARGQVRETQYF. As DNA, the CDR3 is TGCGCCAGGGGCCAAGTTAGGGAGACCCAGTACTTC.

The V call is TRBV12-5, the J call TRBJ2-1, with TRBD2 identical over 7 bases. The germline gives CDR1 LGHNT, CDR2 FRNRAP. Trimming removed 4 bases from V and 4 bases from J; junction bases left unmatched: 13. The CDR3 is 17 residues long. The chain's CDR3 is CASGSLISGLTYNEQFF. DNA of the CDR3: TGTGCTAGTGGTTCCCTCATCTCGGGACTAACTTACAATGAGCAGTTCTTC.

J is TRBJ2-3 and V is TRBV5-5; 9 bases map to TRBD1. The CDR3 length is 17 residues. The J segment lost 3 bases and the V segment lost 1 base, leaving 9 bases of the junction unmatched. Looked up from germline, CDR1 is SGHKS and CDR2 is YYEKEE (reference sequence). The CDR3 loop is CASSLWDRVLGTDTQYF. CDR3 sequence (DNA): TGTGCCAGCAGCTTGTGGGACAGGGTCTTGGGGACAGATACGCAGTATTTT.

In its sample, this clone was seen once. This chain uses TRBV7-2 with TRBJ2-2, with 7 positions matching TRBD2. Germline V gene data show CDR1 as SGHTA and CDR2 as FQGNSA. The CDR3 covers 16 residues. Unmatched junction bases numbered 10, after V lost 5 bases and J lost 4 bases. The DNA of the CDR3 is TGTGCCAGCAGCCGCGGGGCTAGCGGACTCACCGGGGAGCTGTTTTTT. It specifies CASSRGASGLTGELFF.

This clone turned up a few times. This chain links TRBV28 with TRBJ2-5; the D is unclear. The CDR3 covers 13 residues. Germline V gene data show CDR1 as MDHEN and CDR2 as SYDVKM. The V and J ends lost 8 bases and 0 bases respectively, with 10 bases between them. CDR3 sequence: CASRGRHQETQYF. The DNA for the CDR3 is TGTGCCAGCCGAGGCAGACACCAAGAGACCCAGTACTTC.